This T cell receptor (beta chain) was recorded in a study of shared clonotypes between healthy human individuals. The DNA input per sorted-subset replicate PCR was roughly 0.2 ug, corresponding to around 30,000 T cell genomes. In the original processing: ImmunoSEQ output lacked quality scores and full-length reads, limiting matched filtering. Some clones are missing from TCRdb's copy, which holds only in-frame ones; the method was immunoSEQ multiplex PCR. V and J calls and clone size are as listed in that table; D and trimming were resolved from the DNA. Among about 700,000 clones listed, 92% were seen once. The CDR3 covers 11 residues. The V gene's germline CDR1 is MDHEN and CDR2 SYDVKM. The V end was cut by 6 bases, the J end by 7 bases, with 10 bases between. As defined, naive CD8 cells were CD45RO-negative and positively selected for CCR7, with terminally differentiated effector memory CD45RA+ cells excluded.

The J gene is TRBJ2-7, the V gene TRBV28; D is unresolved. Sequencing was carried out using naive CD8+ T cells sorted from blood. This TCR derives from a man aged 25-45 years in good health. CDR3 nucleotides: TGTGCCAGCAGCTTCGCAAGGGAGCAGTACTTC. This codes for CASSFAREQYF.